This T cell receptor (beta chain) was profiled in a study of shared clonotypes between healthy human individuals (dated by TCRdb to about 2020). About the investigation overall: Three men and a couple of women, aged 18 to 49 years, made up the cohort. Per donor, leukapheresis produced somewhere between about 0.85 and 9.5 billion PBMCs. The study deeply sequenced blood TCR repertoires of several healthy adults to estimate repertoire size and the extent of clonotype sharing between individuals. For each donor, CD4 naive and CD4 memory were each run on three plates, CD8 naive on two plates, and CD8 memory on one plate. To increase sequencing depth and limit assay-specific biases, different laboratories used diverse techniques to prepare libraries and sequence TCR repertoires. Paper-wide results and their limitations: The genetic and exposure-history diversity represented was limited by the small number of donors. Compared with non-shared clonotypes, the clonotypes found in all four sorted-subset donors had higher generation probabilities. Across a handful of donors, about 4.5% of naive CD4, 3% to 4% of naive CD8, under 2.5% of memory CD4, and around 0.4% of memory CD8 clonotypes were shared. Pairwise subsampling indicated that sequencing depth was expected to affect the degree of clonotype sharing among donors. Naive subsets generally had larger estimated clonotype richness than memory subsets. Rarefaction of sorted-subset datasets indicated incomplete sequencing despite the large sequencing depth. Sampling was restricted to blood, and TCR repertoires in tissues likely differ from the TCR repertoires found in blood.

Remarks on this clone: Its antigen has not been determined. No qualities accompany the bases; no much larger clone lies one base away.

The donors were healthy, HIV-negative adults who had no recently reported acute infections or vaccinations. Every donor was a Caucasian adult living in Nashville, Tennessee, USA. Magnetic negative selection was used to enrich CD4+ T cells, after which naive cells were positively selected on CD45RA and the negative fraction became the memory subset. Blood was obtained by leukapheresis, after which PBMCs were separated by Ficoll-Histopaque density gradient centrifugation and cryopreserved in liquid nitrogen vapor phase. Purity and quantity of every magnetically sorted T cell population were checked by analytical flow cytometry. Each sorted fraction had its genomic DNA isolated and then quantified by UV absorbance on a Nanodrop 2000c. Using the deep immunoSEQ assay, multiplex PCR amplified TCR CDR3 regions from genomic DNA. For each cell subset, the extracted genomic DNA was distributed evenly across all wells of several immunoSEQ 96-well plates, and each plate served as one replicate. For sorted subsets, each replicate PCR was loaded with around 200 ng genomic DNA, equivalent to some 27,000 T cell genomes. Purified libraries were quantified with a Qubit 3.0 fluorometer, sized on a Bioanalyzer 2100, and re-quantified with the KAPA Library Quantification kit. Each immunoSEQ 96-well plate was sequenced on its own single-read 150-cycle Illumina NextSeq 550 flow cell. The published analysis was carried out like this. Because the immunoSEQ output held only junctional sequences and lacked quality scores, the filtering could not match the filtering applied to full-length reads. To assign V/J genes and CDR3, sequences were annotated against IMGT germline references using PyIR, a Python wrapper for IgBLAST v1.9. Reads were filtered out if the reads had weak V/J assignments (E-value above 1e-6), no CDR3, stop codons, out-of-frame junctions, or ambiguous translated residues. A V3J clonotype was defined by an identical inferred V gene, J gene, and CDR3 amino acid sequence. The percentage overlap between two repertoires was calculated by dividing the number of shared unique clonotypes by the size of the smaller repertoire. Three approaches were used to assess repertoire richness: RTK rarefaction, the Chao1 estimator, and Recon v2.1 estimates of unobserved clonotypes. For all TCRbeta clonotypes obtained by the gDNA method from four donors, generation probabilities were computed with OLGA. TCRdb took this table from immuneACCESS and kept in-frame rearrangements with V and J called. Such tables lack part of the clones; where checked against another copy, unresolved V genes explain under half of the gap, and the rest is unexplained. V and J calls and clone size come straight from that table; D and trimming were deduced from the DNA. This sample is represented by fewer than 400,000 clones; roughly 70% of them were singletons. The top ten hold under 13% of the sample.

Input material: memory CD4+ T cells sorted from blood. This sample's cell subset or site label indicates: CD45RA-negative fraction. The sequence was collected from a man aged 30 to 45 in good health.

For the CDR3, the sequence is CAIHDGTFHTGELFF. The DNA reads TGTGCCATCCATGATGGGACCTTCCACACCGGGGAGCTGTTTTTT. The chain links TRBV2 with TRBJ2-2; the D gene is possibly TRBD1 or TRBD2, each agreeing over 5 bases. The cysteine opens and the phenylalanine closes a CDR3 of 15 amino acids. The entry retains the CDR3 DNA only, 45 bases that are in frame from base 1. From the germline V gene, CDR1 is SNHLY and CDR2 is FYNNEI. Between the V and J ends, shortened by 10 bases and 3 bases respectively, the junction contains 18 bases.